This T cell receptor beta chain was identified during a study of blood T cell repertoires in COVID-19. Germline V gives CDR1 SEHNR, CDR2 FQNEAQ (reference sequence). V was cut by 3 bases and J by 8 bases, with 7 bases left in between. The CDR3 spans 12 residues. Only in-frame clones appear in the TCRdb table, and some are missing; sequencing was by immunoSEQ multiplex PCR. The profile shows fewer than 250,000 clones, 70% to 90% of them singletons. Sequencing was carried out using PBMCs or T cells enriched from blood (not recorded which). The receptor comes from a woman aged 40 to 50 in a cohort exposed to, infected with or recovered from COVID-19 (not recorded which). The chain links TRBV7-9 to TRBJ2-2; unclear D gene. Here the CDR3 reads CASSLSPGELFF. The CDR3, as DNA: TGTGCCAGCAGCTTGAGCCCAGGGGAGCTGTTTTTT.